Presented here are 15 T cell receptor beta chains from one specimen sequenced in a study of T cell repertoires in cytomegalovirus infection. TCRdb re-analysed the reads in MiXCR, keeping a single row per CDR3 protein. The data show under 300,000 distinct CDR3 sequences, with around 12% seen just once and under 2% held by the top ten. Sequencing was done on a sample of PBMCs. These receptors all stem from a human donor in good health (CMV status not recorded). Some clones in this sample may be carry-over from other donors' samples.

This clonotype has ten or more counts. The V call is TRBV7-2, the J call TRBJ2-1; the match to TRBD2 covers 7 bases. Germline loops: CDR1 SGHTA, CDR2 FQGNSA. This CDR3 has 17 residues. The junction had 14 bases not matched to a gene; V was cut back by 5 bases and J by 4 bases. CDR3 amino acids: CASSRRTIGSGYNEQFF. Written as DNA, the CDR3 is TGTGCCAGCAGCCGACGGACTATAGGTAGCGGGTACAATGAGCAGTTCTTC.

The rearrangement links TRBV5-4 to TRBJ2-1; TRBD2 aligns across 12 bases. CDR1 SGHNT and CDR2 YYREEE come from the germline V gene (reference sequence). Trimming took 4 bases from V and 8 from J; bases not matched to a gene: 10. CDR3 length: 16 amino acids. For the CDR3, the DNA is TGTGCCAGCAGCCCACGCTCTAGCGGGAGGGGAGATGAGCAGTTCTTC. Translation: CASSPRSSGRGDEQFF.

This clonotype appeared many times. The V call is TRBV5-6, the J call TRBJ2-2; 8 bases match TRBD2. V gave up 4 bases and J gave up 4 bases; unmatched junction bases: 6. From germline, CDR1 is SGHDT and CDR2 YYEEEE. The CDR3 covers 15 residues. The CDR3 reads CASSLGGAVTGELFF. CDR3 DNA: TGTGCCAGCAGCCTCGGGGGGGCGGTCACCGGGGAGCTGTTTTTT. The full variable domain, rest sourced from reference TRBV5-6 and TRBJ2-2, is DAGVTQSPTHLIKTRGQQVTLRCSPKSGHDTVSWYQQALGQGPQFIFQYYEEEERQRGNFPDRFSGHQFPNYSSELNVNALLLGDSALYLCASSLGGAVTGELFFGEGSRLTVL.

Comments on this clonotype: A much more abundant neighbour one base away suggests this may be a read error. In this CDR3 the conserved last residue, phenylalanine or tryptophan, is missing, so a read error is likely. The V call is TRBV19, the J call TRBJ1-3, with unresolved D. CDR3 length: 15 residues. In germline, CDR1 is LNHDA, CDR2 SQIVND (reference sequence). Trimming shortened V by 3 bases and J by 1 base, and 10 bases separated the two germline ends. CDR3 protein: CASSIGVASGNTIYL. For the CDR3, the DNA is TGTGCCAGTAGTATCGGGGTGGCATCTGGAAACACCATATATTTA.

This clonotype was observed many times. J is TRBJ1-1 and V is TRBV12-3 or TRBV12-4; possible D gene TRBD1, 5 bases. Trimming cost V 1 base and J 10 bases, with 13 bases left between them. The CDR3 totals 13 residues. CDR3 bases: TGTGCCAGCAGTTTAGTACTGGGACCCGCAGCTTTCTTT. Protein product: CASSLVLGPAAFF.

This clonotype has just a few counts. V gene TRBV28 combines with J gene TRBJ2-2, with TRBD2 identical over 7 bases. CDR1 MDHEN and CDR2 SYDVKM come from the germline V gene. The CDR3 extends over 17 amino acids. Trimming at V came to 8 bases and at J to 3 bases, leaving 15 bases not matched to a gene. DNA for the CDR3: TGTGCCAGCGGCACGGTAGCGGGTCCCCACGACACCGGGGAGCTGTTTTTT. Residues: CASGTVAGPHDTGELFF.

In its sample, this clonotype was seen many times. The V gene is TRBV7-8, the J gene TRBJ2-1; TRBD2 is a possible D gene (5 bases). CDR3 length equals 14 residues. Germline assignment: CDR1 SGHVS and CDR2 FQNEAQ. Between the trimmed V and J ends, which lost 5 bases and 10 bases, there was a span of 18 bases. The chain's CDR3 is CASSLGLAPGEQFF. CDR3 nucleotides: TGTGCCAGCAGCCTCGGACTCGCCCCGGGGGAGCAGTTCTTC.

This clonotype has ten or more counts. In DNA form, the CDR3 reads TGTGCCAGCAGCTCGGGACTAGCGGGGGAGGCAGATACGCAGTATTTT. Encoded protein: CASSSGLAGEADTQYF. The rearrangement links TRBV7-3 to TRBJ2-3, with TRBD2 matching over 14 bases. The CDR3 spans 16 residues. Germline V CDR1 and CDR2: SGHTA, FQGTGA. V dropped 4 bases and J dropped 4; count of bases not matched to a gene: 4. The full variable domain, its missing parts supplied by reference TRBV7-3 and TRBJ2-3, is GAGVSQTPSNKVTEKGKYVELRCDPISGHTALYWYRQSLGQGPEFLIYFQGTGAADDSGLPNDRFFAVRPEGSVSTLKIQRTERGDSAVYLCASSSGLAGEADTQYFGPGTRLTVL.

A few counts support this clonotype. The chain links TRBV5-4 to TRBJ2-7; D tentatively reads TRBD1 or TRBD2 (5 bases each). The CDR3 is 14 residues long. CDR1 is SGHNT and CDR2 is YYREEE in the germline V gene (reference sequence). Trimming pared 4 bases from V and 1 base from J, leaving 12 bases between. The CDR3 spells CASSRDVGSYEQYF. Written as DNA, the CDR3 is TGTGCCAGCAGCCGGGACGTCGGATCCTACGAGCAGTACTTC.

This clonotype was counted ten times or more. The J gene is TRBJ2-3, the V gene TRBV28; TRBD1 matches 7 bases. The CDR3 has 12 amino acids. Germline CDR1 MDHEN, CDR2 SYDVKM. V lost 8 bases, J lost 1 base, and 0 bases stayed unmatched. DNA for the CDR3: TGTGCCAGCGACAGGGGCACAGATACGCAGTATTTT. Amino acid sequence: CASDRGTDTQYF.

The CDR3 region has the DNA TGTGCCAGCACCCCCGGGACTAGCGGCCTCAATGAGCAGTTCTTC. Its translation: CASTPGTSGLNEQFF. This sequence joins TRBV5-4 and TRBJ2-1, with 11 bases matching TRBD2. The CDR3 spans 15 residues. Germline-derived CDR1 and CDR2 are SGHNT and YYREEE (reference sequence). The ends lost 6 bases at V and 6 bases at J; junction bases unmatched: 8.

This clonotype has at least ten counts. The CDR3, as DNA: TGTGCCAGCAGCTCCCTCCGGGGGGTCGCCGACGAGCAGTACTTC. Its protein product is CASSSLRGVADEQYF. This rearrangement joins TRBV7-9 to TRBJ2-7; TRBD2 aligns across 7 bases. J lost 5 bases, V lost 4 bases, and 11 bases had no gene match. This CDR3 spans 15 amino acids. CDR1 and CDR2 (germline): SEHNR, FQNEAQ (reference sequence). The complete variable domain, with remaining parts taken from reference TRBV7-9 and TRBJ2-7, reads DTGVSQNPRHKITKRGQNVTFRCDPISEHNRLYWYRQTLGQGPEFLTYFQNEAQLEKSRLLSDRFSAERPKGSFSTLEIQRTEQGDSAMYLCASSSLRGVADEQYFGPGTRLTVT.

This clonotype was detected a few times. V is TRBV7-9 and J is TRBJ1-6, with 8 bases fitting TRBD1. V was pared by 5 bases and J by 7 bases, with 13 bases of the junction left unmatched. Germline CDR1 SEHNR, CDR2 FQNEAQ (reference sequence). This CDR3 comprises 17 residues. The CDR3 protein is CASSDTTQGASNSPLHF. The CDR3 nucleotides read TGTGCCAGCAGCGACACGACTCAGGGGGCTAGCAATTCACCCCTCCACTTT.

There are a few counts of this clonotype. The chain employs TRBV23-1 and TRBJ2-7, with D unresolved. TRBV23-1 is identified as an open reading frame with a role that is uncertain. Trimming shortened V by 0 bases and J by 3 bases, and 12 bases separated the two germline ends. The CDR3 has 15 residues. CDR3 coding DNA: TGCGCCAGCAGTCAATCTAGGGCCCACAGCTACGAGCAGTACTTC. Protein sequence: CASSQSRAHSYEQYF.

The table lists this clonotype with many counts. V and J are TRBV7-2 and TRBJ2-4; 10 nucleotides agree with TRBD2. This CDR3 has 15 amino acids. The germline V gene encodes CDR1 SGHTA and CDR2 FQGNSA. V lost 4 bases and J lost 5; bases outside the gene matches: 5. CDR3 DNA sequence: TGTGCCAGCAGCTCTCTTGGACTAGCGGAAAACATTCAGTACTTC. This translates into CASSSLGLAENIQYF.